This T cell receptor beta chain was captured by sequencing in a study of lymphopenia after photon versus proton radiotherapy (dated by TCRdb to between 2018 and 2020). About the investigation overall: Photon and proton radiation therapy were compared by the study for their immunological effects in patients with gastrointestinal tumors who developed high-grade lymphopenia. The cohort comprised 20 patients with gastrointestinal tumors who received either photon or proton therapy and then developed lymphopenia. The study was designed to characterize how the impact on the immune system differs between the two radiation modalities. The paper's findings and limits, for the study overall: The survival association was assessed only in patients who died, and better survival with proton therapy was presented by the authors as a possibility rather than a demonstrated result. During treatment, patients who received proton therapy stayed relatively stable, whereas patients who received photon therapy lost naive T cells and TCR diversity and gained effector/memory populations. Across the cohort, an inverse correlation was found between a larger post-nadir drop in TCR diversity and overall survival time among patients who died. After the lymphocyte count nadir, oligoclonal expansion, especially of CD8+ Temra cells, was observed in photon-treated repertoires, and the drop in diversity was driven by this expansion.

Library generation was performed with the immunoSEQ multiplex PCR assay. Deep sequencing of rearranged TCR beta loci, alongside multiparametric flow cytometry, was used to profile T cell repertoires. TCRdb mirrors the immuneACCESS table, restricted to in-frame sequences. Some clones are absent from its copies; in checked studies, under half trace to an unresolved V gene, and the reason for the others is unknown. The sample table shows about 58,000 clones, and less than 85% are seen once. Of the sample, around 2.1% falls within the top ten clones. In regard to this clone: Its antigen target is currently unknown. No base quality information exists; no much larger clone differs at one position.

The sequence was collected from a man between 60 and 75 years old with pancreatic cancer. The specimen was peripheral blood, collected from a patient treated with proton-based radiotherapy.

The CDR3 region: CASSLVGEGETQYF. The base sequence is TGCGCCAGCAGCTTGGTTGGGGAAGGAGAGACCCAGTACTTC. Rearrangement joined TRBV5-1 to TRBJ2-5; the D gene cannot be resolved reliably. The CDR3, from cysteine to phenylalanine, totals 14 residues. Only CDR3 DNA is held: 42 bases, read in frame from base 1. V drops 0 bases and J drops 4 bases, leaving 10 bases in between. According to the germline V gene, CDR1 reads SGHRS and CDR2 reads YFSETQ.